The 31 T cell receptor beta chains below come from one sample, sequenced in a study of blood T cell repertoires in COVID-19 (dated by TCRdb to about 2020). The library was produced with the immunoSEQ multiplex PCR assay. In its TCRdb copy, this immuneACCESS table keeps in-frame sequences only and misses some clones. Where compared with another copy, unresolved V genes explain less than half of these, and the others have no known cause. Present in this sample are 150,000 to 200,000 clones, around four fifths of which were seen just once. About 4.6% of the sample belongs to the ten largest clones. Sequenced: PBMCs or T cells enriched from blood (not recorded which). These TCRs come from a woman in her forties or fifties who had recovered from COVID-19.

A few counts support this clone. V and J are TRBV18 and TRBJ1-1; maybe TRBD1 (5 bases). Germline loops: CDR1 KGHSH, CDR2 LQKENI. Trimming removed 3 bases at V and 1 base at J, with 15 bases between. The CDR3 loop spans 16 amino acids. The CDR3 DNA reads as TGTGCCAGCTCACCTCTCAGGGCGGGGGAGAACACTGAAGCTTTCTTT. Protein sequence: CASSPLRAGENTEAFF.

Written as DNA, the CDR3 is TGTGCCAGCAGCCTGAACCGGTACAATGAGCAGTTCTTC. This codes for CASSLNRYNEQFF. The chain has TRBV11-3 and TRBJ2-1; no reliable D call. Trimming cost V 5 bases and J 4 bases, with 9 bases left between them. Looked up from germline, CDR1 is SGHNT and CDR2 is YENEEA. The CDR3 is 13 residues long.

The chain recombines TRBV25-1 with TRBJ2-2; perhaps TRBD1 as D (6 bases). Germline V gene lookup returns CDR1 MGHDK and CDR2 SYGVNS. The CDR3 length is 13 residues. V dropped 6 bases and J dropped 2 bases, with 7 bases sitting between them. CDR3 sequence (DNA): TGTGCCAGCAGGGACAGAAACACCGGGGAGCTGTTTTTT. Translation gives CASRDRNTGELFF. Variable domain in full (rest from reference TRBV25-1 and TRBJ2-2): EADIYQTPRYLVIGTGKKITLECSQTMGHDKMYWYQQDPGMELHLIHYSYGVNSTEKGDLSSESTVSRIRTEHFPLTLESARPSHTSQYLCASRDRNTGELFFGEGSRLTVL.

This clone was seen once. The chain links TRBV30 to TRBJ1-1; D not resolved. V was shortened by 5 bases and J by 1 base, with 11 bases between the two germline ends. The germline CDR1 and CDR2 sequences are GTSNPN and SVGIG (reference sequence). The CDR3 contains 13 residues. CDR3 sequence: CAWAQTKNTEAFF. The CDR3 DNA sequence: TGTGCCTGGGCACAGACCAAGAACACTGAAGCTTTCTTT.

The chain couples TRBV11-2 to TRBJ2-7, with 8 bases that match TRBD1. The CDR3 extends over 14 amino acids. Unmatched junction bases numbered 4, after V lost 1 base and J lost 5 bases. Germline CDR1 is SGHAT and CDR2 is FQNNGV. CDR3 sequence reads: CASSLVTGGNEQYV. In DNA, the CDR3 is TGTGCCAGCAGCTTAGTAACAGGGGGTAACGAGCAGTACGTC.

The rearrangement uses TRBV7-2 and TRBJ2-5; D gene uncertain. The germline V gene has CDR1 SGHTA and CDR2 FQGNSA. The CDR3 sequence is 14 residues long. Trimming cost V 1 base and J 4 bases, with 10 bases left between them. The CDR3 reads CASSLGAARETQYF. In nucleotides, the CDR3 is TGTGCCAGCAGCTTAGGGGCAGCCCGAGAGACCCAGTACTTC.

V is TRBV23-1 and J is TRBJ1-1; TRBD1 agrees at 8 bases. TRBV23-1 is reported as an ORF; its role is uncertain. The CDR3 loop spans 19 amino acids. Trimming at V came to 2 bases and at J to 4 bases, leaving 18 bases not matched to a gene. CDR3 bases: TGCGCCAGCAGTCAAAACCCATCGCCCCTAACAGGGGGAAGCACTGAAGCTTTCTTT. Translating it yields CASSQNPSPLTGGSTEAFF.

The chain links TRBV7-9 to TRBJ2-3; the D is unclear. Between the trimmed V and J ends, which lost 1 base and 8 bases, there was a span of 7 bases. This CDR3 region has 12 residues. The germline gives CDR1 SEHNR, CDR2 FQNEAQ (reference sequence). The CDR3 DNA reads TGTGCCAGCAGCTTAGGGCCGGGTACGCAGTATTTT. Translated: CASSLGPGTQYF.

Remarks on this clone: A much larger clone differs by one base, so this may be a read error. This sample includes further DNA sequences coding for the same CDR3. The chain uses TRBV3-1 (or the pseudogene TRBV3-2) and TRBJ1-2, with a tentative D call TRBD1 (5 bases). The germline V gene encodes CDR1 LGHDT and CDR2 YNNKEL (reference sequence). CDR3 length: 14 residues. CDR3 residues: CASSQDWGPYGYTF. The CDR3 DNA is TGTGCTAGCAGCCAAGATTGGGGCCCCTATGGCTACACCTTC.

Only one count was recorded for this clone. The rearrangement uses TRBV3-1 (or the pseudogene TRBV3-2) and TRBJ1-3; D is undetermined. Per germline, CDR1 LGHDT and CDR2 YNNKEL (reference sequence). V dropped 5 bases and J dropped 5 bases, with 16 bases sitting between them. This CDR3 has 15 amino acids. This chain's CDR3 is CASSTCGPARNTIYF. CDR3 bases: TGTGCCAGCAGCACATGTGGTCCCGCACGAAACACCATATATTTT.

V is TRBV12-3 or TRBV12-4 and J is TRBJ1-1; the D gene is possibly TRBD1 (5 bases). This CDR3 has 13 residues. V was trimmed by 7 bases and J by 4 bases, leaving 13 bases between them. CDR3 in DNA: TGTGCCAGCACCTACGCGGGGGGCACTGAAGCTTTCTTT. It translates to CASTYAGGTEAFF.

This sequence joins TRBV19 and TRBJ1-1; D gene ambiguous. Per the germline V gene, CDR1 is LNHDA and CDR2 is SQIVND (reference sequence). The CDR3 is 14 residues long. Trimming left V 3 bases short and J 3 bases short, with 11 bases between. In nucleotides, the CDR3 is TGTGCCAGTAGTATGAACATGGCGGACACTGAAGCTTTCTTT. Translating gives CASSMNMADTEAFF.

The rearrangement uses TRBV5-5 and TRBJ2-5, with D hard to call. The CDR3 has 16 residues. Looked up from germline, CDR1 is SGHKS and CDR2 is YYEKEE (reference sequence). V was clipped by 4 bases and J by 1 base, with 17 bases between them. CDR3 loop: CASSQAPVSVQETQYF. The CDR3 DNA follows: TGTGCCAGCAGCCAAGCTCCCGTGTCGGTCCAAGAGACCCAGTACTTC.

This chain links TRBV5-4 with TRBJ1-1; perhaps TRBD1 as D (6 bases). From germline, CDR1 is SGHNT and CDR2 YYREEE (reference sequence). Trimming took 4 bases from V and 1 from J, leaving 14 bases between them. This CDR3 comprises 15 residues. Here the CDR3 reads CASSPGGARNTEAFF. The CDR3 nucleotides are TGTGCCAGCAGCCCTGGGGGGGCACGGAACACTGAAGCTTTCTTT.

The genes are TRBV5-1 and TRBJ2-3; 7 nucleotides agree with TRBD1. J lost 2 bases, V lost 4 bases, and 4 bases had no gene match. The CDR3 has 14 amino acids. The germline CDR1 and CDR2 sequences are SGHRS and YFSETQ. The CDR3 is CASSLGQYTDTQYF. The DNA for the CDR3 is TGCGCCAGCAGCCTGGGACAGTACACAGATACGCAGTATTTT.

This clone was seen a few times. The chain combines TRBV6-4 with TRBJ2-5, with 7 bases that match TRBD1. The CDR3 sequence is 13 residues long. The junction had 3 bases not matched to a gene; V was cut back by 6 bases and J by 2 bases. CDR1 MRHNA and CDR2 SNTAGT come from the germline V gene. In nucleotides, the CDR3 is TGTGCCAGCAGCGGGGACAGACAAGAGACCCAGTACTTC. Translating it yields CASSGDRQETQYF.

This clone appeared a few times. The chain combines TRBV7-6 with TRBJ2-7; 8 nucleotides match TRBD1. The J segment lost 1 base and the V segment lost 2 bases, leaving 4 bases of the junction unmatched. CDR3 length equals 15 residues. The germline V gene encodes CDR1 SGHVS and CDR2 FNYEAQ. The CDR3 DNA reads TGTGCCAGCAGCTTACCCAGGGGGCCTTCCTACGAGCAGTACGTC. This codes for CASSLPRGPSYEQYV.

This rearrangement joins TRBV12-3 or TRBV12-4 to TRBJ1-1, with no clear D. The CDR3 is made up of 11 amino acids. Between the trimmed V and J ends, which lost 3 bases and 7 bases, there was a span of 6 bases. CDR3 nucleotides: TGTGCCAGCAGTTTGGCTTTTGAAGCTTTCTTT. Translation: CASSLAFEAFF.

This chain connects TRBV30 to TRBJ1-2, with 10 bases matching TRBD1. Looked up from germline, CDR1 is GTSNPN and CDR2 is SVGIG (reference sequence). The CDR3 contains 14 residues. The V segment lost 3 bases and the J segment 4 bases; nucleotides outside the gene matches: 5. Here the CDR3 reads CAWRDGQGVYGYTF. In DNA form, the CDR3 reads TGTGCCTGGAGGGACGGACAGGGGGTCTATGGCTACACCTTC.

The count of this clone is one. With only one base between it and a far larger clone, this is likely a read error. This rearrangement joins TRBV5-6 to TRBJ1-2; TRBD1 matches 7 bases. Germline values: CDR1 SGHDT, CDR2 YYEEEE. CDR3 length: 13 residues. Unmatched junction bases numbered 4, after V lost 4 bases and J lost 4 bases. In DNA form, the CDR3 reads TGTGCCAGCAGCCCCGGGACAGTCTATGGCTACACCTTC. As protein: CASSPGTVYGYTF.

The chain carries TRBV7-2 and TRBJ1-2, with a tentative D call TRBD1 (6 bases). Germline-derived CDR1 and CDR2 are SGHTA and FQGNSA. V was trimmed by 5 bases and J by 8 bases, leaving 15 bases between them. The CDR3 extends over 13 amino acids. The CDR3 protein is CASSAYRVEGYTF. In nucleotides, the CDR3 is TGTGCCAGCAGCGCATACAGGGTGGAAGGCTACACCTTC.

This chain connects TRBV28 to TRBJ1-2; 12 nucleotides agree with TRBD1. Trimming at V came to 6 bases and at J to 7 bases, leaving 9 bases not matched to a gene. The CDR3 length is 15 residues. CDR1 is MDHEN, CDR2 SYDVKM, per germline. The CDR3 here is CASSRTGQGAPGYTF. The CDR3 DNA reads as TGTGCCAGCAGCCGAACGGGACAGGGGGCACCTGGCTACACCTTC.

The rearrangement joins TRBV28 to TRBJ1-3; 12 positions agree with TRBD1. Germline CDR1 is MDHEN and CDR2 is SYDVKM. CDR3 length: 18 residues. The V and J ends lost 3 bases and 0 bases, in that order; junction bases with no gene match: 6. The CDR3 DNA is TGTGCCAGCAGTTTCTCGGGACAGGGGGCACTCTCTGGAAACACCATATATTTT. Protein: CASSFSGQGALSGNTIYF.

The chain links TRBV30 to TRBJ1-2, with D hard to call. Trimming stripped 0 bases from V and 8 bases from J, with 7 bases between. From germline, CDR1 is GTSNPN and CDR2 SVGIG (reference sequence). CDR3 size: 11 residues. The CDR3: CAWSVGRGYTF. CDR3 nucleotides: TGTGCCTGGAGTGTAGGCAGGGGCTACACCTTC.

The chain uses TRBV6-5 and TRBJ1-3; D not resolved. Germline lookup yields CDR1 MNHEY and CDR2 SVGAGI. The CDR3 extends over 14 amino acids. V was cut by 3 bases and J by 3 bases, with 9 bases left in between. The CDR3 DNA sequence: TGTGCCAGCAGTTATACCGGGGATGGAAACACCATATATTTT. Translating gives CASSYTGDGNTIYF.

This rearrangement joins TRBV2 to TRBJ1-1, with D unclear. This CDR3 region has 14 residues. Germline assignment: CDR1 SNHLY and CDR2 FYNNEI. V lost 6 bases to trimming and J lost 11 bases, with 22 bases between them. This CDR3 reads CASRKGGGYGGAFF. CDR3 in DNA: TGTGCCAGCAGGAAGGGAGGAGGGTACGGAGGGGCTTTCTTT.

The rearrangement joins TRBV11-3 to TRBJ1-1, with unresolved D. V lost 5 bases, J lost 4 bases, and 20 bases lay in between. The CDR3 consists of 16 residues. In germline, CDR1 is SGHNT, CDR2 YENEEA. The CDR3 bases are TGTGCCAGCAGCAGAGGAAGATCGGGGAGGAGCACTGAAGCTTTCTTT. It specifies CASSRGRSGRSTEAFF.

This chain connects TRBV18 to TRBJ2-2; 7 bases align to TRBD1. V shed 2 bases, J shed 0 bases, and the junction held 6 bases outside the gene matches. The CDR3 spans 17 residues. CDR1 is KGHSH and CDR2 is LQKENI in the germline V gene. CDR3 nucleotides: TGTGCCAGCTCACCAGATAACAGGGGATCGAACACCGGGGAGCTGTTTTTT. This sequence encodes CASSPDNRGSNTGELFF.

The chain couples TRBV28 to TRBJ1-6; 9 bases map to TRBD1. Trimming cost V 5 bases and J 7 bases; bases outside gene matches: 6. CDR3 length: 15 amino acids. In germline, CDR1 is MDHEN, CDR2 SYDVKM. The CDR3 is CASSPMTGGNSPLHF. DNA of the CDR3: TGTGCCAGCAGTCCGATGACAGGGGGAAATTCACCCCTCCACTTT. The full variable domain, its missing parts supplied by reference TRBV28 and TRBJ1-6, is DVKVTQSSRYLVKRTGEKVFLECVQDMDHENMFWYRQDPGLGLRLIYFSYDVKMKEKGDIPEGYSVSREKKERFSLILESASTNQTSMYLCASSPMTGGNSPLHFGNGTRLTVT.

Only a few counts were recorded for this clone. The chain employs TRBV27 and TRBJ1-2, with 9 bases identical to TRBD1. The V gene's germline CDR1 is MNHEY and CDR2 SMNVEV (reference sequence). Losses at the gene ends were 8 bases for V and 4 bases for J; bases not matched to a gene: 8. The CDR3 sequence is 14 residues long. The CDR3: CASRTQGASYGYTF. The CDR3 DNA reads TGTGCCAGCCGAACACAGGGGGCCAGCTATGGCTACACCTTC.

The chain links TRBV11-3 to TRBJ1-2; 7 nucleotides match TRBD1. The germline CDR1 and CDR2 sequences are SGHNT and YENEEA. CDR3 size: 15 residues. With V trimmed by 4 bases and J by 7 bases, 12 bases remained unmatched. For the CDR3, the DNA is TGTGCCAGCAGCTGGGGAGTGGACAGGTCTAGTGGCTACACCTTC. It is translated as CASSWGVDRSSGYTF.